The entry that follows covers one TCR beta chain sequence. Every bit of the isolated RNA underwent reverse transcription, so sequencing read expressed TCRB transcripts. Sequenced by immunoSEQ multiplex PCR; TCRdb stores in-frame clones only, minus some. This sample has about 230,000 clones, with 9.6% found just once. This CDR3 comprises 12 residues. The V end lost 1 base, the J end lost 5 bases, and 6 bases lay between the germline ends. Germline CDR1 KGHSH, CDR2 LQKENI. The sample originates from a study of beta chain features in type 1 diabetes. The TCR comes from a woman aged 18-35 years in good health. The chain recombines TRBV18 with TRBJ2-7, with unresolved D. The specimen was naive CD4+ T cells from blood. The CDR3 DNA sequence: TGTGCCAGCTCACCACGAGGCCACGAGCAGTACTTC. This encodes CASSPRGHEQYF.